This is a list of T cell receptor beta chains from one sample in a study of cytomegalovirus exposure and HLA in healthy donors. TCRdb's copy holds only in-frame clones and misses some; the assay was immunoSEQ multiplex PCR. The sample consists of 100,000 to 150,000 clones, roughly 80% of them appearing once. The sample consisted of PBMCs. The receptors shown here come from a woman aged 40 to 50 in good health and CMV-seropositive. Each CDR3 is given with its conserved first and last residue. D genes are given only for firm matches. Only part of the rows carry a size: once, few, many, or a class if the clone is expanded.

D: TRBD1; V: TRBV6-6; length: 14; size: few; J: TRBJ1-2; DNA: TGTGCCAGCAGTTACGGGACAGGGGGCTGTGGCTACACCTTC; CDR3: CASSYGTGGCGYTF
D: -; V: TRBV6-6; length: 16; size: -; J: TRBJ1-5; DNA: TGTGCCAGCAGTTACAATCCCCGAGCGGGCAATCAGCCCCAGCATTTT; CDR3: CASSYNPRAGNQPQHF
D: TRBD1; V: TRBV7-9; length: 15; size: few; J: TRBJ2-7; DNA: TGTGCCAGCAGAAGTAGGGGGACAGGGGTGTACGAGCAGTACTTC; CDR3: CASRSRGTGVYEQYF
D: TRBD2; V: TRBV7-2; length: 16; size: -; J: TRBJ2-7; DNA: TGTGCCAGCAGCTTAGCGAAGACTAGCGGGTGGAGGGAGCAGTACTTC; CDR3: CASSLAKTSGWREQYF
D: TRBD1; V: TRBV11-2; length: 16; size: once; J: TRBJ1-2; DNA: TGTGCCAGCAGCTTAGGGGGGAAACAGGGGGACTATGGCTACACCTTC; CDR3: CASSLGGKQGDYGYTF
D: TRBD2; V: TRBV2; length: 15; size: -; J: TRBJ2-1; DNA: TGTGCCAGCAGTGAGTTGGGACTAGCGGCCGGTGAGCAGTTCTTC; CDR3: CASSELGLAAGEQFF
D: -; V: TRBV5-1; length: 14; size: -; J: TRBJ1-2; DNA: TGCGCCAGCAGCTTGACGGGGGAGGGCTATGGCTACACCTTC; CDR3: CASSLTGEGYGYTF
D: -; V: TRBV11-3; length: 13; size: -; J: TRBJ2-2; DNA: TGTGCCAGCAGCTTAGGAGACACCGGGGAGCTGTTTTTT; CDR3: CASSLGDTGELFF
D: TRBD2; V: TRBV18; length: 19; size: -; J: TRBJ2-2; DNA: TGTGCCAGCTCACCACTCGGGACTAGCGGTCTTCCGAACACCGGGGAGCTGTTTTTT; CDR3: CASSPLGTSGLPNTGELFF
D: -; V: TRBV28; length: 15; size: -; J: TRBJ1-6; DNA: TGTGCCAGCAGACACGGGACAATTGGGGATTCACCCCTCCACTTT; CDR3: CASRHGTIGDSPLHF
D: -; V: TRBV4-3; length: 13; size: -; J: TRBJ1-4; DNA: TGCGCCAGCGAGAAGAGGCCGAATGAAAAACTGTTTTTT; CDR3: CASEKRPNEKLFF
D: TRBD2; V: TRBV4-3; length: 17; size: -; J: TRBJ2-1; DNA: TGCGCCAGCAGCCAAGAAAGGTCCCTAGCGGGGTTCAATGAGCAGTTCTTC; CDR3: CASSQERSLAGFNEQFF
D: TRBD1; V: TRBV30; length: 15; size: -; J: TRBJ2-7; DNA: TGTGCCTGGAGACTGTCAGGGGGCGAGAAGGTCGAGCAGTACTTC; CDR3: CAWRLSGGEKVEQYF
D: -; V: TRBV5-1; length: 14; size: -; J: TRBJ1-2; DNA: TGCGCCAGCAGCTTTACCAGGCCTCAGGATGGCTACACCTTC; CDR3: CASSFTRPQDGYTF